Following are 7 T cell receptor beta chains from one sample sequenced in a study of T cells in Graves' hyperthyroidism and ophthalmopathy. TCR beta CDR3 region amplification was performed from RNA transcripts. The HTBI set primed first-round TCR CDR3 RT-PCR. In TCRdb, the multiplex PCR reads were re-called with MiXCR into one record per CDR3 protein. The data contain hundreds of thousands of distinct CDR3 sequences, about 38% of them singletons. Specimen: blood. These TCRs come from a man aged 18 to 35 with Graves' hyperthyroidism.

This clonotype was found a few times. This sequence joins TRBV7-9 and TRBJ1-4; D might be TRBD1 (5 bases). The length of the CDR3 is 15 residues. The germline V gene encodes CDR1 SEHNR and CDR2 FQNEAQ (reference sequence). V was shortened by 2 bases and J by 8 bases, with 15 bases between the two germline ends. The DNA for the CDR3 is TGTGCCAGCAGCTTATACCGGCAGGGTCAAGAAAAACTGTTTTTT. Translating gives CASSLYRQGQEKLFF.

This clonotype came up a few times. V is TRBV20-1 and J is TRBJ2-2; D is perhaps TRBD2 (6 bases). V was shortened by 0 bases and J by 3 bases, with 14 bases between the two germline ends. This CDR3 contains 16 residues. From germline, CDR1 is DFQATT and CDR2 SNEGSKA (reference sequence). CDR3 region: CSARDLDRRDTGELFF. The CDR3 region has the DNA TGCAGTGCTAGAGATCTGGACCGGAGGGACACCGGGGAGCTGTTTTTT.

In the case of this clonotype: This could be a read error, since a much larger clone is one nucleotide away. The V call is TRBV7-6, the J call TRBJ2-7; D could derive from TRBD1 or TRBD2 (5 bases each). Germline V CDR1 and CDR2: SGHVS, FNYEAQ. Trimming cost V 5 bases and J 5 bases, with 13 bases left between them. The CDR3 covers 13 residues. CDR3 DNA: TGTGCCAGCAGCGCCGGGACGTACCACGAGCAGTACTTC. It yields the protein CASSAGTYHEQYF. Full variable domain (remainder filled in from reference TRBV7-6 and TRBJ2-7): GAGVSQSPRYKVTKRGQDVALRCDPISGHVSLYWYRQALGQGPEFLTYFNYEAQQDKSGLPNDRFSAERPEGSISTLTIQRTEQRDSAMYRCASSAGTYHEQYFGPGTRLTVT.

The chain links TRBV9 to TRBJ2-5; 7 nucleotides match TRBD2. Germline CDR1 is SGDLS and CDR2 is YYNGEE. The V and J ends lost 0 bases and 3 bases, in that order; junction bases with no gene match: 2. The CDR3 has 14 amino acids. CDR3 sequence reads: CASSVGGRKETQYF. CDR3 coding DNA: TGTGCCAGCAGCGTAGGCGGGAGAAAAGAGACCCAGTACTTC.

This clonotype was recorded a few times. The CDR3 DNA reads TGTGCCAGCAGTGGCCCGCCCTTGTACGAGCAGTACTTC. Translating gives CASSGPPLYEQYF. V and J are TRBV2 and TRBJ2-7; D unresolved. V was clipped by 4 bases and J by 4 bases, with 11 bases between them. Germline V gives CDR1 SNHLY, CDR2 FYNNEI. The CDR3 is 13 amino acids.

Comment on this clonotype: Possible read error: a much larger clone is one base away. The chain has TRBV11-3 and TRBJ2-2; 9 nucleotides line up with TRBD1. CDR3 length: 15 residues. The trim removed 3 bases at V and 7 bases at J, leaving 6 bases unmatched. CDR1 SGHNT and CDR2 YENEEA come from the germline V gene. CDR3 in DNA: TGTGCCAGCAGCTTCGGGACAGGGTTGAGCGGGGAGCTGTTTTTT. The encoded protein is CASSFGTGLSGELFF.

This clonotype was detected ten times or more. The chain is built from TRBV10-3 and TRBJ2-7; TRBD2 matches at 9 bases. The junction had 3 bases not matched to a gene; V was cut back by 6 bases and J by 3 bases. The CDR3 totals 13 residues. Germline loops: CDR1 ENHRY, CDR2 SYGVKD. The CDR3 bases are TGTGCCATCAGAGGCGGGGGGGTCTACGAGCAGTACTTC. This codes for CAIRGGGVYEQYF.